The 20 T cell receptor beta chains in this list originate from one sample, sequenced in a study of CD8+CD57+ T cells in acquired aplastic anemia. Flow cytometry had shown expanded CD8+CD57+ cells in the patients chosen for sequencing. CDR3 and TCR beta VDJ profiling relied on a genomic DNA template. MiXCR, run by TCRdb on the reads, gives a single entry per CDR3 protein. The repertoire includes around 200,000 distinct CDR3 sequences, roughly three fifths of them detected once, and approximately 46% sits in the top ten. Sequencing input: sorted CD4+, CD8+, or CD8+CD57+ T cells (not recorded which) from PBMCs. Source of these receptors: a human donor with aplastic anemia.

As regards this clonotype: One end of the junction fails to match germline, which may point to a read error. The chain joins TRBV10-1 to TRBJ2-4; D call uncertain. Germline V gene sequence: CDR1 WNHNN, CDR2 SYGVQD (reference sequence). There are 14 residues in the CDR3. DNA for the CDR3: TGCGCCGGCAGTACCGGAAGAAGCAAGGGCATTCAGTACTTC. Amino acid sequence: CAGSTGRSKGIQYF.

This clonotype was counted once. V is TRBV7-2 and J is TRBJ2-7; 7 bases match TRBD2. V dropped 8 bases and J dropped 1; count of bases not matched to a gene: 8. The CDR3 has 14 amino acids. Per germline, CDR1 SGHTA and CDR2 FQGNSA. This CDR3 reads CASSSFGGSYEQYF. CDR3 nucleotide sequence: TGTGCCAGCTCCTCTTTCGGGGGGTCCTACGAGCAGTACTTC.

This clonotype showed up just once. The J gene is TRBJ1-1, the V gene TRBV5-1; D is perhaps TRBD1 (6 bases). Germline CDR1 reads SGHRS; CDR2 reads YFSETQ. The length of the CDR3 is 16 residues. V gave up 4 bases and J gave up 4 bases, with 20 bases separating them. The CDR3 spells CASSTRGRRGATEAFF. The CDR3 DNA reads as TGCGCCAGCAGCACCCGGGGTCGGCGGGGGGCCACTGAAGCTTTCTTT.

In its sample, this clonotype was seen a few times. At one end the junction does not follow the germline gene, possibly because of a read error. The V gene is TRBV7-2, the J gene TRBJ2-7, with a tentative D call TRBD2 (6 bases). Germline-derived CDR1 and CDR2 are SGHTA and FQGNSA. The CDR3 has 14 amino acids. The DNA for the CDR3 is TGCGCCAGCAGCACAGACGGGGGTTTGAACGAGCAGTACTTC. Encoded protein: CASSTDGGLNEQYF. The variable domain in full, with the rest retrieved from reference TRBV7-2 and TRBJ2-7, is GAGVSQSPSNKVTEKGKDVELRCDPISGHTALYWYRQSLGQGLEFLIYFQGNSAPDKSGLPSDRFSAERTGGSVSTLTIQRTQQEDSAVYLCASSTDGGLNEQYFGPGTRLTVT.

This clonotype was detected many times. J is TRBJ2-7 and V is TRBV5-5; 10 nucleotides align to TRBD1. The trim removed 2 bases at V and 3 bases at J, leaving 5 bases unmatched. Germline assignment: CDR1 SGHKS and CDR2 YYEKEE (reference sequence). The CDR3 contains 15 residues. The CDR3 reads CASSFSGTGVYEQYF. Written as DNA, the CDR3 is TGTGCCAGCAGCTTCTCCGGGACAGGGGTCTACGAGCAGTACTTC.

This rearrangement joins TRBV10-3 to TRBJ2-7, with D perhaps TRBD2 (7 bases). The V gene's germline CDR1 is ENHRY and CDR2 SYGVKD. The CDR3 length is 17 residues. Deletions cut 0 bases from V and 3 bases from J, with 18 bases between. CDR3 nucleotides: TGTGCCATCAGTGAGTCGAAGCCCCCGGGGGGCCACTACGAGCAGTACTTC. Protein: CAISESKPPGGHYEQYF.

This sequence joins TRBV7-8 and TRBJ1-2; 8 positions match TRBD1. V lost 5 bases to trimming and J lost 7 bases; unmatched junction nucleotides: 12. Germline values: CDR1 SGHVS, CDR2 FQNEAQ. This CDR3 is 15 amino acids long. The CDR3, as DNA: TGTGCCAGCAGCATACTACAGGGGGGGGCAGCTGGCTACACCTTC. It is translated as CASSILQGGAAGYTF.

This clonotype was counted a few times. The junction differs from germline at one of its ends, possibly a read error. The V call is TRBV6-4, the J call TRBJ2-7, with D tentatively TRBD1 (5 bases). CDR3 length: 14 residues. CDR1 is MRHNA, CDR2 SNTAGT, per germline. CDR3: CAISGADKAYEQYF. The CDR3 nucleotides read TGTGCCATCAGTGGGGCGGACAAGGCCTACGAGCAGTACTTC.

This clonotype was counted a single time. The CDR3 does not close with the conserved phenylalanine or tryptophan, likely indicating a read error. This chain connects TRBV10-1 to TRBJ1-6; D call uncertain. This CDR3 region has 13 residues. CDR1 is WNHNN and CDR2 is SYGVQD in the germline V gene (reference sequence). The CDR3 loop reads CASIEQQYSPLHS. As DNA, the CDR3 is TGCGCCAGCATTGAGCAACAGTATTCACCCCTCCACTCT.

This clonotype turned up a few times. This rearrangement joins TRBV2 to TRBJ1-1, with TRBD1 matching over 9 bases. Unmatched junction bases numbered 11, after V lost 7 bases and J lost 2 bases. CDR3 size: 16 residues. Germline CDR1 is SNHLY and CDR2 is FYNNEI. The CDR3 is CASISSGTGRNTEAFF. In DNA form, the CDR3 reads TGTGCCAGCATATCCTCCGGGACAGGGAGAAACACTGAAGCTTTCTTT.

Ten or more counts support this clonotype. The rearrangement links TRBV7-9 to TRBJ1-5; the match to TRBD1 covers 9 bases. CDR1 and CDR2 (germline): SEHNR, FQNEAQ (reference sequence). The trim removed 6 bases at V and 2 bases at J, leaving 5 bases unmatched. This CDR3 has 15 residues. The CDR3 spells CASRGTGLGNQPQHF. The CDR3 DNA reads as TGTGCCAGCAGAGGGACAGGGCTCGGCAATCAGCCCCAGCATTTT. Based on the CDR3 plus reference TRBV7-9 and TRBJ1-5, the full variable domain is DTGVSQNPRHKITKRGQNVTFRCDPISEHNRLYWYRQTLGQGPEFLTYFQNEAQLEKSRLLSDRFSAERPKGSFSTLEIQRTEQGDSAMYLCASRGTGLGNQPQHFGDGTRLSIL.

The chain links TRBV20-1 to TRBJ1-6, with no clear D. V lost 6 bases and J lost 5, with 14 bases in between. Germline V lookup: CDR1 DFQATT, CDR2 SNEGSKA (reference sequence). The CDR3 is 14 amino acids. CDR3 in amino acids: CSAPGGSDNSPLHF. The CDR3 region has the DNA TGCAGTGCCCCAGGCGGATCAGATAATTCACCCCTCCACTTT.

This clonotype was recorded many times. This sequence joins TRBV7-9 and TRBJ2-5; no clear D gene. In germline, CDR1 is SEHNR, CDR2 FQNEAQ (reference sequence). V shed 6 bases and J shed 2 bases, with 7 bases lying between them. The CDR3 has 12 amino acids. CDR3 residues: CASRGSQETQYF. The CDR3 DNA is TGTGCCAGCAGGGGTAGTCAAGAGACCCAGTACTTC.

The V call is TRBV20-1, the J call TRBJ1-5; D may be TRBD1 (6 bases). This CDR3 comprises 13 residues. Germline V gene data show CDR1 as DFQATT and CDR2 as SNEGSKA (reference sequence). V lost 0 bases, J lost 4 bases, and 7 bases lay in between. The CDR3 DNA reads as TGCAGTGCTAGAGATAGGGGGAATCAGCCCCAGCATTTT. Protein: CSARDRGNQPQHF.

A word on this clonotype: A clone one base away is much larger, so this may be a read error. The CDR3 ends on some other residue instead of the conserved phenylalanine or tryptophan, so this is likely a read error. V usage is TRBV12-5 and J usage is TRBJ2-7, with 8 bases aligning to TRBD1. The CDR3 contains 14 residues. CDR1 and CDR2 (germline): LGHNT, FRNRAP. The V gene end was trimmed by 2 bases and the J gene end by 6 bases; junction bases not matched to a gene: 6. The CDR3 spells CASGLTQQGGEQYS. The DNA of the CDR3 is TGTGCTAGTGGTTTGACACAACAGGGGGGCGAGCAGTACTCC.

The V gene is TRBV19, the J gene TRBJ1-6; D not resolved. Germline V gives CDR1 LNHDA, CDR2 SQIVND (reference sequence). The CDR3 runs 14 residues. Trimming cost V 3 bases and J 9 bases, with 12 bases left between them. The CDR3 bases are TGTGCCAGTAGTATGTCGTCGCCAACTTCACCCCTCCACTTT. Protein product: CASSMSSPTSPLHF.

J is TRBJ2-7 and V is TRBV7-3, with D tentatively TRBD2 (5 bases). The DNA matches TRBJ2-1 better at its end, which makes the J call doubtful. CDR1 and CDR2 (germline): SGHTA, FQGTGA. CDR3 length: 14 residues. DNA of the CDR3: TGTGCCAGCTGCCCGGGATCGCCGGCCAATGAGCAGTTCTTC. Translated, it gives CASCPGSPANEQFF.

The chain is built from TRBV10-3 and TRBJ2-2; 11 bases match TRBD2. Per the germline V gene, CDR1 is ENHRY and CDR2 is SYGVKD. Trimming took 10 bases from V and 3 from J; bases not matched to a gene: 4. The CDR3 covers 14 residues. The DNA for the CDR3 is TGTGCCACCCGTAGCGGGAGGGACACCGGGGAGCTGTTTTTT. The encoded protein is CATRSGRDTGELFF.

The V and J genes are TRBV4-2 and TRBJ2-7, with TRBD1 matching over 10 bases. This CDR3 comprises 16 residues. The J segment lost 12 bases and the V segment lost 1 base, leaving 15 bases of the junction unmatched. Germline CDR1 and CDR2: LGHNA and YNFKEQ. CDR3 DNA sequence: TGTGCCAGCAGCCAAGCTTTGGCGGGGACAGGGGCCCTATGGTACTTC. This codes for CASSQALAGTGALWYF.

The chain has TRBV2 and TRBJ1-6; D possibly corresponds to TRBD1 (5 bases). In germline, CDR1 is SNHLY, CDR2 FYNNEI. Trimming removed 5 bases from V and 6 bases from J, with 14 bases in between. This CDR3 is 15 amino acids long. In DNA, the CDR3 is TGTGCCAGCAGTTACCGGGGCGGACTTAATTCACCCCTCCACTTT. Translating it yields CASSYRGGLNSPLHF.